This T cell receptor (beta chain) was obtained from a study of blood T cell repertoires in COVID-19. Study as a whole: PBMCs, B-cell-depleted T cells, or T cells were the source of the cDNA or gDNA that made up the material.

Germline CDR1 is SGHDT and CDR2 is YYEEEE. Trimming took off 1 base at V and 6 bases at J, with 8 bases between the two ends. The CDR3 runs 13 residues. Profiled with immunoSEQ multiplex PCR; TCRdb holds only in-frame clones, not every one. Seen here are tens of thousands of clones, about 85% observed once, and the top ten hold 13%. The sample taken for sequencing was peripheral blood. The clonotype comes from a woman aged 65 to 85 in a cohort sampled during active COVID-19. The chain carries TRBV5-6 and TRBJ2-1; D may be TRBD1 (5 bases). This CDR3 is CASSLQGLNEQFF. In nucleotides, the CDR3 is TGTGCCAGCAGCTTGCAGGGTCTCAATGAGCAGTTCTTC.